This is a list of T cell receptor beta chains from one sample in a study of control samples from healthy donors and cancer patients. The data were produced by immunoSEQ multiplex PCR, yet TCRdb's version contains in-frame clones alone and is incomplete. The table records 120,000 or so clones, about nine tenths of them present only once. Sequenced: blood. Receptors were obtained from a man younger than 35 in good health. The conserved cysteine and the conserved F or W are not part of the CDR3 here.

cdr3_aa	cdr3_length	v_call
ASSQRSANYGYT	12	TRBV3-1/TRBV3-2
ASSLTGPNEQF	11	TRBV7-9
ASSLGFSSKNTEAF	14	TRBV11-2
ASMVEGSARNTIY	13	TRBV6-5
ASRAEREGSHEQF	13	TRBV11-3
ASSLGDNQETQY	12	TRBV5-1
ASSLLAGGSYEQY	13	TRBV5-4
ASRPTGGSGELF	12	TRBV6-5
ASRGTGMGTIY	11	TRBV12-3/TRBV12-4
ASSLGGSGETQY	12	TRBV7-7
ASSGGGREDTQY	12	TRBV2
ASTGGTANEQF	11	TRBV2
ASSPGHPTDTQY	12	TRBV5-5
ASSTTGIMTEAF	12	TRBV19
ASSLANRAYGYT	12	TRBV7-9
ASRGRWEPQH	10	TRBV28
ASSLAGPNITDTQY	14	TRBV7-6
ASSRQGAGEKLF	12	TRBV6-5
ASTRPQGNSPLH	12	TRBV27
ASSILQGSNQPQH	13	TRBV19
ASSQDYPRADRELF	14	TRBV4-3
ASSSLGTGNTEAF	13	TRBV6-5
ASSSLAGRNEQF	12	TRBV27
ASSQTTGGYQETQY	14	TRBV3-1/TRBV3-2
SVDWDRGGQETQY	13	TRBV29-1
ASSLAGRSGTKNIQY	15	TRBV5-6